This T cell receptor (beta chain) comes out of a study of T cell repertoires in cytomegalovirus infection. Each CDR3 protein is one row after TCRdb ran MiXCR on the reads. The profile shows around 900,000 distinct CDR3 sequences, about a third of them singletons. In germline, CDR1 is SGHRS, CDR2 YFSETQ. V was shortened by 5 bases and J by 4 bases, with 21 bases between the two germline ends. The CDR3 covers 16 residues. This clonotype was seen a few times. Its antigen is still unknown. The chain couples TRBV5-1 to TRBJ1-2, with D perhaps TRBD1 (6 bases). The receptor was isolated from a human donor in good health (CMV status not recorded). Some clones in this sample may be carry-over from other donors' samples. The source was cultured CD8+ T cells from PBMCs, collected from culture after CMV antigen stimulation. CDR3: CASRALNREPFYGYTF. CDR3 DNA sequence: TGCGCCAGCAGAGCCCTCAACAGGGAGCCCTTCTATGGCTACACCTTC. The whole variable domain, filled in from reference TRBV5-1 and TRBJ1-2, reads KAGVTQTPRYLIKTRGQQVTLSCSPISGHRSVSWYQQTPGQGLQFLFEYFSETQRNKGNFPGRFSGRQFSNSRSEMNVSTLELGDSALYLCASRALNREPFYGYTFGSGTRLTVV.